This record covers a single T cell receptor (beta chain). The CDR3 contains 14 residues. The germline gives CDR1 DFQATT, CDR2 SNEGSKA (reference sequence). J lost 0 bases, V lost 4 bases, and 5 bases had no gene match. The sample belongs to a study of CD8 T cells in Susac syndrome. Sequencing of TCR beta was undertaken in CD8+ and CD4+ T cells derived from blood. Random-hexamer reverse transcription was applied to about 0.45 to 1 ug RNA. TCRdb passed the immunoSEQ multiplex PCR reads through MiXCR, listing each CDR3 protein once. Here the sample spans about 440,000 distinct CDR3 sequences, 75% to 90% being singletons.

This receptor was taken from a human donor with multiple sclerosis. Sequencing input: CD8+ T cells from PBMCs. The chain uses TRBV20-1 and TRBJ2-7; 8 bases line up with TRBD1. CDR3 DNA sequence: TGCAGTGCTACAAGACAGGGGAGCTCCTACGAGCAGTACTTC. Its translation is CSATRQGSSYEQYF.